The sequence of this T cell receptor beta chain was determined in a study of CD8 T cells in Susac syndrome. Whole-study findings and limits: The relatively small number of individuals in the TCR sequencing and HLA analysis was acknowledged by the study.

From blood CD8+ and CD4+ T cells, the TCR beta chain was sequenced. Negative magnetic isolation gave CD8+ and CD4+ cells; FACS enriched CD8+ TEMRA. This CDR3 has 18 amino acids. Germline V gene data show CDR1 as GTSNPN and CDR2 as SVGIG (reference sequence). Germline trimming cut 0 bases from V and 6 bases from J; bases unmatched to any gene: 16. Reverse transcription of 0.5 to 1 ug RNA used random hexamers. Amplification of TCR beta CDR3 across 54 Vbeta and 13 Jbeta was performed with immunoSEQ multiplex PCR. TCRdb analysed the immunoSEQ multiplex PCR reads with MiXCR anew, one entry per CDR3 protein. The profile shows a few hundred thousand distinct CDR3 sequences, around 92% of them singletons. Concerning this clonotype: Its antigen is unidentified.

The receptor was derived from a human donor with multiple sclerosis. J is TRBJ2-3 and V is TRBV30; TRBD2 agrees at 9 bases. Sample: CD4+ T cells from PBMCs. The CDR3 region is CAWSVWIGGSGRSDTQYF. The CDR3 coding sequence is TGTGCCTGGAGTGTATGGATTGGGGGTAGCGGGAGAAGCGATACGCAGTATTTT.